A selection of T cell receptor beta chains follows, all from one sample in a study of blood T cell repertoires in COVID-19. The protocol was immunoSEQ multiplex PCR, while the TCRdb copy is restricted to in-frame clones and leaves out a portion. The sample has approximately 200,000 clones; approximately 87% are singletons. What was sequenced was peripheral blood. The receptor set was obtained from a man aged 60-69 years who had recovered from COVID-19. The CDR3 runs from the conserved cysteine through the conserved F or W. The D gene is left open where the match is weak. Size is omitted from some rows. Given values are once, few, many or a class for expanded clones.

V gene,J gene,D gene,clone size,CDR3 DNA,CDR3 protein
TRBV7-9,TRBJ1-4,.,.,TGTGCCAGCAGCTTAGCTCTGACCGAGGGTGAAAAACTGTTTTTT,CASSLALTEGEKLFF
TRBV6-2/TRBV6-3,TRBJ1-2,.,.,TGTGCCAGCAGTTTTATAGGGGAAGGAAACTATGGCTACACCTTC,CASSFIGEGNYGYTF
TRBV6-6,TRBJ1-1,TRBD1,.,TGTGCCAGCTTGGGACAGGGGCATTCTGAAGCTTTCTTT,CASLGQGHSEAFF
TRBV7-9,TRBJ1-2,.,.,TGTGCCAGCAGCCGTGGGACTGCGGCCGGCACCTTC,CASSRGTAAGTF
TRBV6-6,TRBJ1-1,.,.,TGTGCCAGCAGTTACTCAGGGGTGAGCACTGAAGCTTTCTTT,CASSYSGVSTEAFF
TRBV6-1,TRBJ1-1,.,once,TGTGCCAGCAGTGAAATTGGGGGGGCTGGCACTGAAGCTTTCTTT,CASSEIGGAGTEAFF
TRBV6-6,TRBJ1-3,TRBD1,.,TGTGCCAGCAGTACGACGGACAGGACCTCTGGAAACACCATATATTTT,CASSTTDRTSGNTIYF
TRBV3-1/TRBV3-2,TRBJ1-5,.,once,TGTGCCAGCGGGACTTATAGCAATCAGCCCCAGCATTTT,CASGTYSNQPQHF
TRBV7-8,TRBJ1-5,TRBD1,.,TGTGCCAGCAGCCCGTCGACAGGGGGCCGATCCCAGCATTTT,CASSPSTGGRSQHF
TRBV7-9,TRBJ2-2,.,.,TGTGCCAGCAGCTTTCCATTTCCCAACACCGGGGAGCTGTTTTTT,CASSFPFPNTGELFF
TRBV18,TRBJ1-6,.,.,TGTGCCAGCTCACCATCGGGGAGTTCACCCCTCCACTTT,CASSPSGSSPLHF
TRBV7-2,TRBJ2-7,TRBD2,.,TGTGCCAGCAGCCCCGATGGGGGGGTTCAAGCCTACGAGCAGTACTTC,CASSPDGGVQAYEQYF
TRBV4-3,TRBJ2-1,TRBD2,.,TGCGCCAGCAGCCAAGGTATAACTAGCGGTGCCTACAATGAGCAGTTCTTC,CASSQGITSGAYNEQFF
TRBV5-1,TRBJ2-1,TRBD1,.,TGCGCCAGCAGCTTGAAGACAGGGGGCTCCAATGAGCAGTTCTTC,CASSLKTGGSNEQFF
TRBV18,TRBJ2-5,.,.,TGTGCCAGCTCACCACCGGCGGGGAAAGGAGAGACCCAGTACTTC,CASSPPAGKGETQYF
TRBV6-6,TRBJ1-4,TRBD1,.,TGTGCCAGCAGTTCTAGGACAGGGGCTAATGAAAAACTGTTTTTT,CASSSRTGANEKLFF
TRBV7-3,TRBJ2-3,.,few,TGTGCCAGCAGCTTTTCCAGGGGAGATACGCAGTATTTT,CASSFSRGDTQYF
TRBV18,TRBJ2-3,.,.,TGTGCCAGCTCACAGACAGAGACAGATACGCAGTATTTT,CASSQTETDTQYF
TRBV27,TRBJ1-1,.,few,TGTGCCAGCAGTTTAGAGGTAAACACTGAAGCTTTCTTT,CASSLEVNTEAFF
TRBV7-3,TRBJ2-3,TRBD2,once,TGTGCCACCAACGCGGGGGAGCTCCTTACAGATACGCAGTATTTT,CATNAGELLTDTQYF
TRBV19,TRBJ1-1,TRBD1,.,TGTGCCAGTAGTTGGGACAGATTGAACACTGAAGCTTTCTTT,CASSWDRLNTEAFF
TRBV5-1,TRBJ2-1,.,.,TGCGCCAGCAGCTCTACAGGCTACAATGAGCAGTTCTTC,CASSSTGYNEQFF
TRBV7-3,TRBJ2-3,.,.,TGTGCCAGCAGCCGGTACACAGATACGCAGTATTTT,CASSRYTDTQYF
TRBV7-2,TRBJ2-5,TRBD2,.,TGTGCCAGCAAAGCGGGGGAACAAGAGACCCAGTACTTC,CASKAGEQETQYF
TRBV6-5,TRBJ2-2,.,.,TGTGCCAGCAGAGTGGATAACAGGAACACCGGGGAGCTGTTTTTT,CASRVDNRNTGELFF
TRBV20-1,TRBJ2-7,.,.,TGCAGTGCTAGTGAGGCGCCGGGGATAAGGGCCTACGAGCAGTACTTC,CSASEAPGIRAYEQYF
TRBV6-5,TRBJ1-6,TRBD1,.,TGTGCCAGCAGTTACTCGACCACAGGGGATTCACCCCTCCACTTT,CASSYSTTGDSPLHF
TRBV11-2,TRBJ2-6,.,.,TGTGCCAGCAGCCCCTTTCAGGGGACTGGGGCCAACGTCCTGACTTTC,CASSPFQGTGANVLTF
TRBV3-1/TRBV3-2,TRBJ2-5,TRBD1,.,TGTGCCAGCAGCCATCGACAGGGGAAAGAGACCCAGTACTTC,CASSHRQGKETQYF
TRBV19,TRBJ1-2,.,few,TGTGCCAGTAGTGGCACCCGCCTCCCTGCGGACTATGGCTACACCTTC,CASSGTRLPADYGYTF
TRBV7-2,TRBJ1-5,.,.,TGTGCCAGCACCCGGCAGGGCAATCAGCCCCAGCATTTT,CASTRQGNQPQHF
TRBV5-4,TRBJ2-3,TRBD1,.,TGTGCCAGCAGACGGGACAGGGATGGCACAGATACGCAGTATTTT,CASRRDRDGTDTQYF
TRBV6-5,TRBJ1-6,.,.,TGTGCCAGCAGTATAGACAGGAGCAATTCACCCCTCCACTTT,CASSIDRSNSPLHF
TRBV18,TRBJ2-1,.,.,TGTGCCAGCTCACCGCGGACTGGGAACAATGAGCAGTTCTTC,CASSPRTGNNEQFF
TRBV19,TRBJ1-4,.,once,TGTGCCAGTAGTATTAGGGAGAGTGGTTCTGAAAAACTGTTTTTT,CASSIRESGSEKLFF
TRBV7-8,TRBJ1-3,TRBD1,.,TGTGCCAGCAGCTTAGTGGTGGCCGTGACAGGGGGCGTTGGAAACACCATATATTTT,CASSLVVAVTGGVGNTIYF
TRBV3-1/TRBV3-2,TRBJ1-5,TRBD1,.,TGTGCCAGCAGCCAAGCAGGGACAGGGGGCGGCAATCAGCCCCAGCATTTT,CASSQAGTGGGNQPQHF
TRBV4-3,TRBJ2-7,.,.,TGCGCCAGCAGCCAAGGACATGGGTACGAGCAGTACTTC,CASSQGHGYEQYF
TRBV5-4,TRBJ2-2,.,.,TGTGCCAGCAGCTTGGGAGGTACAGGGACGAACACCGGGGAGCTGTTTTTT,CASSLGGTGTNTGELFF
TRBV5-4,TRBJ1-2,TRBD1,.,TGTGCCAGCAGCTTGCCTGACAGGGGTCGGAGTGGCTACACCTTC,CASSLPDRGRSGYTF
TRBV4-2,TRBJ1-1,.,.,TGTGCCAGCAGCCGCGACAGCAACACTGAAGCTTTCTTT,CASSRDSNTEAFF
TRBV6-6,TRBJ1-4,TRBD1,once,TGTGCCAGCAGTTACTCTCCGGCAGGGGGGGAAAAACTGTTTTTT,CASSYSPAGGEKLFF
TRBV11-3,TRBJ2-2,.,.,TGTGCCAGCAGCCGCCTGCGGGTGGACCAAACCGGGGAGCTGTTTTTT,CASSRLRVDQTGELFF
TRBV30,TRBJ1-4,.,.,TGTGCCTGGAAAGTGAGGGGGGGTGCTGAAAAACTGTTTTTT,CAWKVRGGAEKLFF
TRBV19,TRBJ2-3,TRBD1,.,TGTGCCAGTAGTTTCTTCTCCGGGACAGACACAGATACGCAGTATTTT,CASSFFSGTDTDTQYF
TRBV30,TRBJ1-5,.,.,TGTGCCTGGAGTCCGTGGCAGGGGCGATTTCAGCCCCAGCATTTT,CAWSPWQGRFQPQHF
TRBV9,TRBJ2-7,.,.,TGTGCCAGCAGCGTACAGATCGAGGACAAGCAGTACTTC,CASSVQIEDKQYF
TRBV19,TRBJ1-1,.,.,TGTGTCACCGGCTGGGGCGGTGGCACTGAAGCTTTCTTT,CVTGWGGGTEAFF
TRBV7-9,TRBJ1-1,.,few,TGTGCCAGCAGCTTACAGGCTGAAGCTTTCTTT,CASSLQAEAFF
TRBV7-8,TRBJ2-7,.,.,TGTGCCAGCAGCTTAGTATCCGCGGGACGTTCCTACGAGCAGTACTTC,CASSLVSAGRSYEQYF
TRBV30,TRBJ2-1,TRBD2,.,TGTGCCTGGAACCCTAGCGGGGGGAGGGAGCAGTTCTTC,CAWNPSGGREQFF
TRBV29-1,TRBJ2-3,TRBD2,.,TGCAGCGTTTCCCGACTAGCGGGTACAGATACGCAGTATTTT,CSVSRLAGTDTQYF